This TCR beta chain was found in a study of blood T cell repertoires in COVID-19. About the research overall: The United States, Italy and Spain supplied acute and convalescent COVID-19 samples.

In the original processing: Estimation of nucleated cell counts relied on the amplification of reference gene primers. The method was immunoSEQ multiplex PCR; TCRdb's version includes in-frame clones alone and lacks a portion of them. The V and J calls and clone size come from that table; D and trimming were worked out from the DNA. The profile shows 200,000 to 250,000 clones, around 82% of them singletons. This CDR3 is built from 18 residues. Trimming removed 8 bases from V and 2 bases from J, with 26 bases in between. Germline assignment: CDR1 SGHTA and CDR2 FQGNSA. The clonotype originates from a woman in her seventies with acute or convalescent COVID-19. This chain connects TRBV7-2 to TRBJ2-3; D is perhaps TRBD1 (5 bases). Specimen: peripheral blood. CDR3 residues: CASRPFSLSQTATDTQYF. The CDR3 DNA reads TGTGCCAGCCGTCCTTTTTCCCTTTCGCAGACAGCCACAGATACGCAGTATTTT. Full variable domain (rest looked up from reference TRBV7-2 and TRBJ2-3): GAGVSQSPSNKVTEKGKDVELRCDPISGHTALYWYRQSLGQGLEFLIYFQGNSAPDKSGLPSDRFSAERTGGSVSTLTIQRTQQEDSAVYLCASRPFSLSQTATDTQYFGPGTRLTVL.